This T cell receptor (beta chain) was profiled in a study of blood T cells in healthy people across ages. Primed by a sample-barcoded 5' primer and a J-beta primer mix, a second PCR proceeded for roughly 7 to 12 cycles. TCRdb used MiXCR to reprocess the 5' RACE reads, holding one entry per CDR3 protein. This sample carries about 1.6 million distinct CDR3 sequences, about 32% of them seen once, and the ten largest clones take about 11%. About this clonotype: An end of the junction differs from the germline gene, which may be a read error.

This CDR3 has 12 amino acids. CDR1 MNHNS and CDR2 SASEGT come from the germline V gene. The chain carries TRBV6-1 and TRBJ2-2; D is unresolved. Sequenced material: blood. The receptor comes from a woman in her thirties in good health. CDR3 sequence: CTSSETVGELFF. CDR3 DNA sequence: TGTACCAGCAGCGAAACCGTCGGGGAGCTGTTTTTT.